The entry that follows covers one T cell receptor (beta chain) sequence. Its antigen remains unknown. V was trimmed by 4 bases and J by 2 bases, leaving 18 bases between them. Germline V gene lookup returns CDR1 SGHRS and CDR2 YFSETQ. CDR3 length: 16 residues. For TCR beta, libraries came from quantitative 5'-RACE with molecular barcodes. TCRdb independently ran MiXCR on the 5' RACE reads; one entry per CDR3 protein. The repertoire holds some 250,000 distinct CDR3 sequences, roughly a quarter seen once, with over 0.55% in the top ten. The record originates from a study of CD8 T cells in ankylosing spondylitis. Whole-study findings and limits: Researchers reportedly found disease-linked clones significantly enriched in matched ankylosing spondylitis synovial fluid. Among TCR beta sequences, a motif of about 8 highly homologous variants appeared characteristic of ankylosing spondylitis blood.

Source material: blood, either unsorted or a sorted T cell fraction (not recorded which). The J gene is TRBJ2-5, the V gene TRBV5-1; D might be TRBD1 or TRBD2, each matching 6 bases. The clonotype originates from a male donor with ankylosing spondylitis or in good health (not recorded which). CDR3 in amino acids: CASSRGIQGPQETQYF. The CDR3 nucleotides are TGCGCCAGCAGCCGGGGGATACAGGGCCCACAAGAGACCCAGTACTTC.